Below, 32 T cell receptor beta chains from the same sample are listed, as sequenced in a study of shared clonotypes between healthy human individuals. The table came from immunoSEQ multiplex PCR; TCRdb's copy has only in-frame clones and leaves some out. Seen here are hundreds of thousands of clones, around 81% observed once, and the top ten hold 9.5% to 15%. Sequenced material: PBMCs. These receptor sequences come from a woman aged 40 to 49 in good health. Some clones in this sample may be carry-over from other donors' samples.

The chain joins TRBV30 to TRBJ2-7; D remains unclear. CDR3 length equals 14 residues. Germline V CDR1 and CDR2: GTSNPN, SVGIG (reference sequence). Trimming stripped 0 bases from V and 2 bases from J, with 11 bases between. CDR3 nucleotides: TGTGCCTGGAGTGTACGTCTCGGAACCTACGAGCAGTACTTC. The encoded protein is CAWSVRLGTYEQYF.

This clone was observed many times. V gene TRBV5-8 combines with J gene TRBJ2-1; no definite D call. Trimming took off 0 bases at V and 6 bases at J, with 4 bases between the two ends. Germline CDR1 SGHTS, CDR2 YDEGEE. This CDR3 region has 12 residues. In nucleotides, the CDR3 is TGTGCCAGCAGCTTGGGAGGCAATGAGCAGTTCTTC. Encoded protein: CASSLGGNEQFF.

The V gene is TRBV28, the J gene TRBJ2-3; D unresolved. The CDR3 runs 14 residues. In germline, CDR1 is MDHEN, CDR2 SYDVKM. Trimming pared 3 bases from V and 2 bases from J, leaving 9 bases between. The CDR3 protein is CASSLTINTDTQYF. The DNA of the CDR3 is TGTGCCAGCAGTTTGACCATTAACACAGATACGCAGTATTTT.

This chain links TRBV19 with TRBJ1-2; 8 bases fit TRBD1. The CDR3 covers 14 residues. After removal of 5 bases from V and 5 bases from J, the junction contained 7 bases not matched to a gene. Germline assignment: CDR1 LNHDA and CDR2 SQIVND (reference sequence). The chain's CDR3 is CASSSSGTGYGYTF. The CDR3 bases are TGTGCCAGTAGTTCGTCCGGGACAGGATATGGCTACACCTTC.

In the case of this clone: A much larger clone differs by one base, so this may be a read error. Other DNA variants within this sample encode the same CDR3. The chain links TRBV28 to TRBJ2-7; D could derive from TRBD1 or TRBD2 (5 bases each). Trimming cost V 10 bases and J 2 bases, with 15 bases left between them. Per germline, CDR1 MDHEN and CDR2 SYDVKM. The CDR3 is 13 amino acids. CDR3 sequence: CATRTGQTYEQYF. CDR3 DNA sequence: TGTGCCACCCGGACGGGGCAGACCTACGAGCAGTACTTC.

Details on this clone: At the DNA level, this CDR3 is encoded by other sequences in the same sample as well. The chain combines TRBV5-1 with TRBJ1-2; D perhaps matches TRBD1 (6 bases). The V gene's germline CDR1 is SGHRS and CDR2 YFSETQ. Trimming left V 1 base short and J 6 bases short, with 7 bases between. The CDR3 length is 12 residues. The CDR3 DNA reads TGCGCCAGCAGCTTGCAGGGGAATGGCTACACCTTC. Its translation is CASSLQGNGYTF.

Here the CDR3 DNA reads TGTGCCAGCAGTGTCCCGGGCCCAGATACGCAGTATTTT. Its translation is CASSVPGPDTQYF. V is TRBV25-1 and J is TRBJ2-3; the D is unclear. The CDR3 has 13 residues. The ends were cut back, 4 bases at V and 4 bases at J, with 9 bases in the middle. Germline loops: CDR1 MGHDK, CDR2 SYGVNS.

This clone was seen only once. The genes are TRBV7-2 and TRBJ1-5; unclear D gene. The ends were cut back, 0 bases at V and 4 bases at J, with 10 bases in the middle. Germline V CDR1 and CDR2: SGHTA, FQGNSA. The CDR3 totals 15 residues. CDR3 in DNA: TGTGCCAGCAGCTTAGCCCGACATCCTAATCAGCCCCAGCATTTT. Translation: CASSLARHPNQPQHF.

The DNA of the CDR3 is TGTGCCAGCAGGCGACCGGGACAGACAGGGTACGAGCAGTACTTC. Translated, it gives CASRRPGQTGYEQYF. The chain couples TRBV27 to TRBJ2-7; 7 nucleotides match TRBD1. Germline V CDR1 and CDR2: MNHEY, SMNVEV (reference sequence). J gave up 4 bases and V 6 bases, and 12 bases lay outside the gene matches. CDR3 length: 15 amino acids.

CDR3 in amino acids: CATLPPQGSTDTQYF. The CDR3 coding sequence is TGTGCCACCCTCCCCCCCCAGGGGTCCACAGATACGCAGTATTTT. This chain links TRBV28 with TRBJ2-3; D perhaps matches TRBD1 (6 bases). The V and J ends lost 10 bases and 2 bases respectively, with 19 bases between them. The CDR3 is 15 amino acids. Germline lookup yields CDR1 MDHEN and CDR2 SYDVKM.

The DNA of the CDR3 is TGCAGCGTAGGGGGCTTGGGGCAAGAGACCCAGTACTTC. It codes for CSVGGLGQETQYF. The chain links TRBV29-1 to TRBJ2-5, with 7 bases that match TRBD1. V lost 6 bases, J lost 2 bases, and 6 bases stayed unmatched. The CDR3 is 13 residues long. Germline lookup yields CDR1 SQVTM and CDR2 ANQGSEA.

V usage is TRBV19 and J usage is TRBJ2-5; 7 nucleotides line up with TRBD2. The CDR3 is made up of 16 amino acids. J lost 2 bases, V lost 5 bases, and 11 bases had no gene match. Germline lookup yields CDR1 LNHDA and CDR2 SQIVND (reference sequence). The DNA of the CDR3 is TGTGCCAGTAGTCAAGGGCCGGGTAGCGGGCAAGAGACCCAGTACTTC. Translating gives CASSQGPGSGQETQYF. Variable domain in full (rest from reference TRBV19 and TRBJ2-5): DGGITQSPKYLFRKEGQNVTLSCEQNLNHDAMYWYRQDPGQGLRLIYYSQIVNDFQKGDIAEGYSVSREKKESFPLTVTSAQKNPTAFYLCASSQGPGSGQETQYFGPGTRLLVL.

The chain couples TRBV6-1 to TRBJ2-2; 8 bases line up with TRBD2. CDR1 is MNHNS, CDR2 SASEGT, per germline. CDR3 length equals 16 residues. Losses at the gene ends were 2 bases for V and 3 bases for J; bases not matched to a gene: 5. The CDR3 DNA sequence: TGTGCCAGCAGTGAAAGGCTAGCGGGCGACACCGGGGAGCTGTTTTTT. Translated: CASSERLAGDTGELFF.

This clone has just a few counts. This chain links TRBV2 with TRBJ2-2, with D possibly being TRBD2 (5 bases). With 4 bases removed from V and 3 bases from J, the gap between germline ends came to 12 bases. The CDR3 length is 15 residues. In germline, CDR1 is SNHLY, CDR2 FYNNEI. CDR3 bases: TGTGCCAGCAGTGGGCCTAGCAGAGACACCGGGGAGCTGTTTTTT. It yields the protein CASSGPSRDTGELFF.

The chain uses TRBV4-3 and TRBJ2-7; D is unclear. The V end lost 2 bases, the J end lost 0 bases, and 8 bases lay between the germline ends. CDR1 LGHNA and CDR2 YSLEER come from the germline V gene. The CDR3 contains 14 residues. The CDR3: CASSQRHSSYEQYF. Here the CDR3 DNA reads TGCGCCAGCAGCCAAAGACATAGCTCCTACGAGCAGTACTTC.

CDR3 in amino acids: CASSPSVGAALPREQYF. DNA for the CDR3: TGTGCCAGCAGCCCCTCGGTGGGGGCCGCTTTGCCGCGCGAGCAGTACTTC. The V call is TRBV7-9, the J call TRBJ2-7, with D perhaps TRBD1 (6 bases). The CDR3 is 17 amino acids. Germline V CDR1 and CDR2: SEHNR, FQNEAQ (reference sequence). Trimming took 5 bases from V and 6 from J, leaving 26 bases between them.

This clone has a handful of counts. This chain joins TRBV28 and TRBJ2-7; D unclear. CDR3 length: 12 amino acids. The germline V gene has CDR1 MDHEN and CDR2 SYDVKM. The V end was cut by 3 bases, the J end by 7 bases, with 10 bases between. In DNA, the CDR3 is TGTGCCAGCAGTTTGGAAGGGCGGGAGCAGTACTTC. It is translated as CASSLEGREQYF. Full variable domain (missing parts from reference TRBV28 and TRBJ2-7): DVKVTQSSRYLVKRTGEKVFLECVQDMDHENMFWYRQDPGLGLRLIYFSYDVKMKEKGDIPEGYSVSREKKERFSLILESASTNQTSMYLCASSLEGREQYFGPGTRLTVT.

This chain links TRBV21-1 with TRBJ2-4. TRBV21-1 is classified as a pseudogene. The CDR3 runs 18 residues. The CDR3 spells CASSKAIQKDLAKNIQYF. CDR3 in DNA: TGTGCCAGCAGCAAAGCGATACAAAAGGACCTAGCCAAAAACATTCAGTACTTC.

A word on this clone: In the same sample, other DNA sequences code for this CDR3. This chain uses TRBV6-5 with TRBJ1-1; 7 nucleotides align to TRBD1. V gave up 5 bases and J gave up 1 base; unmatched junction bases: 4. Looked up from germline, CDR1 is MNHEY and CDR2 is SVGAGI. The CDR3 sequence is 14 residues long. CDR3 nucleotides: TGTGCCAGCAGTCTCCGGACAGGGAACACTGAAGCTTTCTTT. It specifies CASSLRTGNTEAFF.

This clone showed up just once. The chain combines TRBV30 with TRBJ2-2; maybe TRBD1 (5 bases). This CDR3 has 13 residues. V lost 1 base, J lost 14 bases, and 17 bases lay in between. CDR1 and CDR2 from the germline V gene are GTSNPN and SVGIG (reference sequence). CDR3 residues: CAWSEAPRVALFF. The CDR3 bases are TGTGCCTGGAGTGAGGCCCCCAGGGTTGCCCTGTTTTTT.

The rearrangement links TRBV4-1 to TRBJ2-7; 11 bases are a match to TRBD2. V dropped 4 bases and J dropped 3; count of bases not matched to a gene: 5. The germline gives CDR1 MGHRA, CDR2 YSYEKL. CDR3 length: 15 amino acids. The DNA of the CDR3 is TGCGCCAGCAGCCGGACGGGACTAGCGGACTACGAGCAGTACTTC. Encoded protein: CASSRTGLADYEQYF.

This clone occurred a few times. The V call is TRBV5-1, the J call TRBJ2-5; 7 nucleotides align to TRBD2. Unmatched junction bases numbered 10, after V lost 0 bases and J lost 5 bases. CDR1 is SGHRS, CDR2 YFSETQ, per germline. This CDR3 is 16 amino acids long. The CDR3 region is CASSLETAGVYETQYF. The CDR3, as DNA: TGCGCCAGCAGCTTGGAAACGGCGGGAGTATATGAGACCCAGTACTTC.

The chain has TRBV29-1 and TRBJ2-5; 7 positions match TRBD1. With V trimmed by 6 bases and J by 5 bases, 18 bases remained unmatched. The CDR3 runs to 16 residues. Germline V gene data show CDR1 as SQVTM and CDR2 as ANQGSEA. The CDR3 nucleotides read TGCAGCGTGGAACAGGGGTTTGGTATCGGGCGCGAGACCCAGTACTTC. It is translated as CSVEQGFGIGRETQYF.

In DNA, the CDR3 is TGTGCCAGCAGCCCAGGGGGGGGTTTTTTGTACGAGCAGTACTTC. Translated: CASSPGGGFLYEQYF. The chain has TRBV7-2 and TRBJ2-7; D possibly matches TRBD1 or TRBD2 (7 bases each). Germline CDR1 reads SGHTA; CDR2 reads FQGNSA. The CDR3 runs to 15 residues. V was clipped by 5 bases and J by 4 bases, with 18 bases between them. The full variable domain, completed using reference TRBV7-2 and TRBJ2-7, is GAGVSQSPSNKVTEKGKDVELRCDPISGHTALYWYRQSLGQGLEFLIYFQGNSAPDKSGLPSDRFSAERTGGSVSTLTIQRTQQEDSAVYLCASSPGGGFLYEQYFGPGTRLTVT.

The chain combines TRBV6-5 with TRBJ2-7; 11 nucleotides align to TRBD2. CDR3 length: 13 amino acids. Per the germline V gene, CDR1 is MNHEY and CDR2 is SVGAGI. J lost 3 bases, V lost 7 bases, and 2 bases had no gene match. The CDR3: CASTGLAGYEQYF. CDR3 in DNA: TGTGCCAGCACCGGACTAGCGGGCTACGAGCAGTACTTC.

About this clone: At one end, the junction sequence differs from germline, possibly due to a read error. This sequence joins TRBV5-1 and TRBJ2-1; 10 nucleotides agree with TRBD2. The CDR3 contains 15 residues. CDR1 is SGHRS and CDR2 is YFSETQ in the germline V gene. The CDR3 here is CASREASGSGDEQFF. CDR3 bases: TGCGCGAGCAGAGAAGCTAGCGGGAGTGGCGATGAGCAGTTCTTC.

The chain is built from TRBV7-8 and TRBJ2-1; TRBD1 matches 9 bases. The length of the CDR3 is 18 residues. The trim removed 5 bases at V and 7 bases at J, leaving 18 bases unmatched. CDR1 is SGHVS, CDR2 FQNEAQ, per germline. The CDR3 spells CASSQQRTGGRGENEQFF. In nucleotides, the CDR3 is TGTGCCAGCAGCCAACAACGTACAGGGGGCCGGGGGGAAAATGAGCAGTTCTTC.

The CDR3 DNA sequence: TGTGCCAGCAGCTTAGGACTAGCGGGAGCCGAGCAGTACTTC. This codes for CASSLGLAGAEQYF. The rearrangement links TRBV7-8 to TRBJ2-7, with 12 bases matching TRBD2. This CDR3 spans 14 amino acids. CDR1 and CDR2 from the germline V gene are SGHVS and FQNEAQ. V dropped 1 base and J dropped 6; count of bases not matched to a gene: 1.

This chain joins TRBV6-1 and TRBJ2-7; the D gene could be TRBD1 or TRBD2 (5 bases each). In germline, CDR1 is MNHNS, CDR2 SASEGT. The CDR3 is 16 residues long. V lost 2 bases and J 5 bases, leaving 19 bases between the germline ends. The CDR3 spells CASSETTGPEGHEQYF. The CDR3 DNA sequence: TGTGCCAGCAGTGAAACAACGGGACCAGAGGGCCACGAGCAGTACTTC.

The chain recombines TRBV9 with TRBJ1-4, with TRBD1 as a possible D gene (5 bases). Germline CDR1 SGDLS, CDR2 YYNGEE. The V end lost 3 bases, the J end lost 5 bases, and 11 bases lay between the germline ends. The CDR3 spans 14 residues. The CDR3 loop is CASSAGWGNEKLFF. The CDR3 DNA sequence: TGTGCCAGCAGCGCGGGCTGGGGGAATGAAAAACTGTTTTTT.

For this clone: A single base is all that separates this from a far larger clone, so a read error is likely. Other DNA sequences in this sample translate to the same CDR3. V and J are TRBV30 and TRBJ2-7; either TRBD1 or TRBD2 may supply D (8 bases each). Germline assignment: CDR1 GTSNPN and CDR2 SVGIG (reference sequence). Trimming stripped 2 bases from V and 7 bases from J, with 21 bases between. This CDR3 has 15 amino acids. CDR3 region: CAWSRGQGLVEEQYF. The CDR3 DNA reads TGTGCCTGGAGTAGAGGACAGGGACTAGTAGAGGAGCAGTACTTC.

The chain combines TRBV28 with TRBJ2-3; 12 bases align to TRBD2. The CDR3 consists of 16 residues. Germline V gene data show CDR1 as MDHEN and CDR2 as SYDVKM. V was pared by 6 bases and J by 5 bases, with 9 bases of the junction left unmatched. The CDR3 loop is CASRPASGRAGDTQYF. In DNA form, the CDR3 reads TGTGCCAGCAGGCCGGCTAGCGGGAGGGCTGGAGATACGCAGTATTTT.